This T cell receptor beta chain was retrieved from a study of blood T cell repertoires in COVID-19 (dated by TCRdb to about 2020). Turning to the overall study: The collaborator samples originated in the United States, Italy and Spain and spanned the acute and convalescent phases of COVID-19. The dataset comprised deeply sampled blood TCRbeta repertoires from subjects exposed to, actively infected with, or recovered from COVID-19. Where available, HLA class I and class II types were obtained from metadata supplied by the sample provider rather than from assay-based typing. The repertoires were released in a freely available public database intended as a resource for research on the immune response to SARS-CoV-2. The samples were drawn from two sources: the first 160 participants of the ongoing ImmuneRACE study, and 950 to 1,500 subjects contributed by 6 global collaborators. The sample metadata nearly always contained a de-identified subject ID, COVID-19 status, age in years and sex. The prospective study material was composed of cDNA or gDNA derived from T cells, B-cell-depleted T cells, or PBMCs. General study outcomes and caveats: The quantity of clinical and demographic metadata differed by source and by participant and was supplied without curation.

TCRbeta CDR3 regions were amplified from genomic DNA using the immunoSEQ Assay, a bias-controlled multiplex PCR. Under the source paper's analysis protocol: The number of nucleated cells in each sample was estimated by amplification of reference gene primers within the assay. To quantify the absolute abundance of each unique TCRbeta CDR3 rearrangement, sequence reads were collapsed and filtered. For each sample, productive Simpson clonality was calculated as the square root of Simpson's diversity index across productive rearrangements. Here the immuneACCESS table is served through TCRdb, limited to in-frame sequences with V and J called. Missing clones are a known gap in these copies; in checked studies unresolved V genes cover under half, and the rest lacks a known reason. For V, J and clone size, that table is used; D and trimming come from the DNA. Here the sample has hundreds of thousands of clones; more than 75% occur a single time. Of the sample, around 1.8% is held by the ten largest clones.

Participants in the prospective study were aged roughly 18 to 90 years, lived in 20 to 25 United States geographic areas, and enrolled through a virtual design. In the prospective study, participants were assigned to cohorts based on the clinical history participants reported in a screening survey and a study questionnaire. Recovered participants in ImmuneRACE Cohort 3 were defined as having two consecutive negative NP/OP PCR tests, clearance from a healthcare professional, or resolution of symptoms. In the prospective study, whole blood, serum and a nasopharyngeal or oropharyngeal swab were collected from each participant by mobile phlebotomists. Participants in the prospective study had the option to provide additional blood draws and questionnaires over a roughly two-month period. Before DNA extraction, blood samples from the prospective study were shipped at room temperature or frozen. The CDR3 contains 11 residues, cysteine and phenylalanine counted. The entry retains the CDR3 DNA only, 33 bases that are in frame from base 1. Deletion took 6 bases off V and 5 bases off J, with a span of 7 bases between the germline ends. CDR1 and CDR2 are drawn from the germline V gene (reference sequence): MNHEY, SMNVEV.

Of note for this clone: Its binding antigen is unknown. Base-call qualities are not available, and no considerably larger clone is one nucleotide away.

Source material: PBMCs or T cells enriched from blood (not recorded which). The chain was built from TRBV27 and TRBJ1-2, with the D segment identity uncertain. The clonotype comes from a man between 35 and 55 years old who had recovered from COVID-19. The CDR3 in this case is CASSGGYGYTF. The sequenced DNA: TGTGCCAGCAGCGGAGGGTATGGCTACACCTTC.